Listed below are T cell receptor beta chains from one sample, sequenced in a study of blood T cell repertoires in COVID-19. The method was immunoSEQ multiplex PCR; TCRdb's version includes in-frame clones alone and lacks a portion of them. The sample lists more than 110,000 clones; 85% were seen once. Sequencing was done on a sample of peripheral blood. The origin of the receptors is a man aged 45-65 years with acute or convalescent COVID-19. CDR3s include the opening cysteine and the closing phenylalanine or tryptophan. The D gene is left open where the match is weak. Clone size is not always given. Where it is, it says once, few, many or a class for expanded clones.

TRBD1 - TRBJ1-3 TRBV7-9 TGTGCCAGCAGCGAGACGGGACAGCTTGCTGGAAACACCATATATTTT CASSETGQLAGNTIYF
- few TRBJ2-7 TRBV7-2 TGTGCCAGCAGCTTATGGCCAGGGACCTACGAGCAGTACTTC CASSLWPGTYEQYF
TRBD1 few TRBJ2-1 TRBV11-3 TGTGCCAGCACCGGGACAGGAACCTACAATGAGCAGTTCTTC CASTGTGTYNEQFF
TRBD1 - TRBJ1-4 TRBV10-3 TGTGCCATCAGTGAGTGGGGGACAGGGAATGAAAAACTGTTTTTT CAISEWGTGNEKLFF
TRBD2 - TRBJ2-5 TRBV5-1 TGCGCCAGCAGCCTCAGCGGGAGAACCGGGGAGACCCAGTACTTC CASSLSGRTGETQYF
- - TRBJ2-1 TRBV14 TGTGCCAGCAGCCAATCCCGCTCAGGTGAGCAGTTCTTC CASSQSRSGEQFF
- once TRBJ1-6 TRBV14 TGTGCCAGCAGCCAAGATAATGGTGAGGGGGACCTGGGTAGTTCACCCCTCCACTTT CASSQDNGEGDLGSSPLHF
- - TRBJ1-2 TRBV27 TGTGCCAGCAGTGGTTTTCCAGGCGCGAGGGGGTATGGCTACGCCTTC CASSGFPGARGYGYAF
TRBD1 - TRBJ1-4 TRBV28 TGTGCCAGCAGGCCACAGGGGGCGGGAGAAAAACTGTTTTTT CASRPQGAGEKLFF
TRBD1 - TRBJ2-7 TRBV6-1 TGTGCCAGCAGACGGGACAGGACCTACGAGCAGTACTTC CASRRDRTYEQYF
- once TRBJ1-1 TRBV6-5 TGTGCCAGCATCGGGGTGAGGACTGAAGCTTTCTTT CASIGVRTEAFF
TRBD1 - TRBJ1-2 TRBV29-1 TGCAGCGTTGAAGACCGGGGACAGGCCTATGGCTACACCTTC CSVEDRGQAYGYTF